This TCR beta chain was sequenced in a study of T cell responses to AZD1222 COVID-19 vaccine. TCRdb's table, derived via immunoSEQ multiplex PCR, lists solely in-frame clones and lacks some. The table has over 120,000 clones, around 90% seen once. Findings and limits, study-wide: As reported, nearly half of all spike-specific TCRs target variant regions that are unmutated. It should be noted that donors were predominantly white British and more often female, and clonal diversity was possibly underestimated. Distributed over spike, vaccine-associated CD4 TCRs predominated at 160-218 and 743-854. Spike-specific TCR breadth and depth were elevated following two AZD1222 doses.

CDR1 is SGHTA and CDR2 is FQGTGA in the germline V gene. V was trimmed by 0 bases and J by 5 bases, leaving 13 bases between them. CDR3 size: 15 residues. This clone was counted at least ten times. The target antigen is unknown. The clonotype comes from an adult who received the MenACWY meningococcal vaccine as a control. The input for sequencing was peripheral blood, taken 28 days after the second dose of the MenACWY control vaccine. The chain combines TRBV7-3 with TRBJ2-5, with TRBD2 as a possible D gene (5 bases). CDR3 coding DNA: TGTGCCAGCAGCTTAACAGGAGCAGGAGGCGAGACCCAGTACTTC. Residues: CASSLTGAGGETQYF.